Following are 17 T cell receptor beta chains from one sample sequenced in a study of T-cell reconstitution after alpha-beta-depleted transplantation in children. For TCRbeta, the library was prepared with unique molecular identifiers. TCRdb recomputed calls from the PCR reads with MiXCR, one row per CDR3 protein. The data hold around 200,000 distinct CDR3 sequences, with roughly 9% observed a single time. The sample here was PBMCs from the stem cell graft donor, taken from the stem cell graft. These receptors were collected from a human donor who donated a stem cell graft to a child with acute lymphoblastic leukemia.

This clonotype was detected many times. The rearrangement uses TRBV11-2 and TRBJ2-3, with D tentatively TRBD2 (6 bases). V was cut by 7 bases and J by 6 bases, with 20 bases left in between. CDR1 is SGHAT and CDR2 is FQNNGV in the germline V gene. The CDR3 runs to 15 residues. The CDR3 bases are TGTGCCAGCACCAGCGAGGGGAAGGGGAGGGATACGCAGTATTTT. Amino acid sequence: CASTSEGKGRDTQYF. Together with reference TRBV11-2 and TRBJ2-3, the CDR3 gives the full variable domain: EAGVAQSPRYKIIEKRQSVAFWCNPISGHATLYWYQQILGQGPKLLIQFQNNGVVDDSQLPKDRFSAERLKGVDSTLKIQPAKLEDSAVYLCASTSEGKGRDTQYFGPGTRLTVL.

V is TRBV12-3 or TRBV12-4 and J is TRBJ2-7; 7 positions agree with TRBD1. The CDR3 has 15 residues. The V gene end was trimmed by 4 bases and the J gene end by 3 bases; junction bases not matched to a gene: 9. The DNA of the CDR3 is TGTGCCAGCAGTTCTGAATCCTCAGGGGGCTACGAGCAGTACTTC. It specifies CASSSESSGGYEQYF.

This clonotype came up many times. The V call is TRBV9, the J call TRBJ1-1; D perhaps matches TRBD1 (6 bases). CDR1 and CDR2 from the germline V gene are SGDLS and YYNGEE. V lost 4 bases and J lost 1, with 17 bases in between. There are 16 residues in the CDR3. The CDR3 spells CASSLLFGGGNTEAFF. The DNA for the CDR3 is TGTGCCAGCAGCCTTTTATTTGGAGGGGGGAACACTGAAGCTTTCTTT.

The chain uses TRBV14 and TRBJ2-7, with D perhaps TRBD1 (5 bases). Germline V lookup: CDR1 SGHDN, CDR2 FVKESK. The CDR3 consists of 15 residues. The ends were cut back, 1 base at V and 2 bases at J, with 12 bases in the middle. CDR3 amino acids: CASSQGQGKAYEQYF. CDR3 in DNA: TGTGCCAGCAGCCAAGGGCAGGGAAAAGCCTACGAGCAGTACTTC. Drawing the rest from reference TRBV14 and TRBJ2-7, the complete variable domain is EAGVTQFPSHSVIEKGQTVTLRCDPISGHDNLYWYRRVMGKEIKFLLHFVKESKQDESGMPNNRFLAERTGGTYSTLKVQPAELEDSGVYFCASSQGQGKAYEQYFGPGTRLTVT.

This clonotype was picked up a small number of times. The chain recombines TRBV5-1 with TRBJ2-2; D might be TRBD1 or TRBD2, each matching 5 bases. The V gene lost 4 bases and the J gene lost 6 bases, with 13 bases spanning the gap. The CDR3 totals 14 residues. Per the germline V gene, CDR1 is SGHRS and CDR2 is YFSETQ. The CDR3 spells CASSPQGGPGELFF. The CDR3 DNA sequence: TGCGCCAGCAGCCCGCAGGGCGGGCCCGGGGAGCTGTTTTTT.

At least ten counts were recorded for this clonotype. V and J are TRBV27 and TRBJ1-1, with D perhaps matching TRBD1 (5 bases). From germline, CDR1 is MNHEY and CDR2 SMNVEV (reference sequence). The CDR3 is 14 amino acids. Trimming took 5 bases from V and 10 from J, leaving 20 bases between them. The CDR3, as DNA: TGTGCCAGCAGTCCGGGACTGACCAACTATTTAGCTTTCTTT. The encoded protein is CASSPGLTNYLAFF.

The J gene is TRBJ1-5, the V gene TRBV20-1; D is perhaps TRBD1 (5 bases). Trimming removed 0 bases from V and 2 bases from J, with 5 bases in between. Germline V gene lookup returns CDR1 DFQATT and CDR2 SNEGSKA (reference sequence). The CDR3 spans 13 residues. For the CDR3, the DNA is TGCAGTGCTAGAGAGGGGGGCAATCAGCCCCAGCATTTT. Protein product: CSAREGGNQPQHF.

This clonotype was seen a handful of times. This CDR3 reads CASSDKLAKNIQYF. Here the CDR3 DNA reads TGCGCCAGCAGCGATAAACTAGCCAAAAACATTCAGTACTTC. J is TRBJ2-4 and V is TRBV5-1; unclear D gene. V gave up 4 bases and J gave up 0 bases, with 8 bases separating them. The CDR3 totals 14 residues. Germline V gene data show CDR1 as SGHRS and CDR2 as YFSETQ.

At least ten counts were recorded for this clonotype. The gene calls are TRBV27 and TRBJ2-5; D is ambiguous. The V end lost 3 bases, the J end lost 5 bases, and 13 bases lay between the germline ends. CDR1 is MNHEY and CDR2 is SMNVEV in the germline V gene (reference sequence). This CDR3 region has 14 residues. CDR3 sequence reads: CASSFETADETQYF. The CDR3, as DNA: TGTGCCAGCAGTTTTGAGACTGCGGACGAGACCCAGTACTTC.

This clonotype occurred a few times. This sequence joins TRBV19 and TRBJ1-1, with unresolved D. The CDR3 has 14 amino acids. Trimming removed 7 bases from V and 1 base from J, with 13 bases in between. Germline V lookup: CDR1 LNHDA, CDR2 SQIVND (reference sequence). CDR3 amino acids: CASINGPPNTEAFF. CDR3 bases: TGTGCCAGTATAAATGGGCCTCCGAACACTGAAGCTTTCTTT.

This clonotype was seen at least ten times. The chain employs TRBV29-1 and TRBJ2-2, with 8 bases identical to TRBD1. From germline, CDR1 is SQVTM and CDR2 ANQGSEA. The length of the CDR3 is 13 residues. Trimming took 6 bases from V and 1 from J; bases not matched to a gene: 1. CDR3 nucleotide sequence: TGCAGCGTAGGGACAGGGAACACCGGGGAGCTGTTTTTT. Amino acid sequence: CSVGTGNTGELFF.

This clonotype was seen only a few times. The V call is TRBV6-2 or TRBV6-3, the J call TRBJ1-1; D might be TRBD1 (6 bases). Trimming shortened V by 2 bases and J by 6 bases, and 10 bases separated the two germline ends. Germline CDR1 is MNHEY and CDR2 is SVGEGT. The length of the CDR3 is 13 residues. The CDR3 sequence is CASSYVQGSEAFF. The CDR3 nucleotides read TGTGCCAGCAGTTACGTCCAGGGGTCTGAAGCTTTCTTT.

This clonotype was counted between two and nine times. The chain joins TRBV12-3 or TRBV12-4 to TRBJ1-2; TRBD1 agrees at 8 bases. The CDR3 totals 14 residues. After removal of 5 bases from V and 4 bases from J, the junction contained 6 bases not matched to a gene. The CDR3 loop reads CASSPDTGGYGYTF. DNA for the CDR3: TGTGCCAGCAGTCCCGACACAGGGGGCTATGGCTACACCTTC.

This chain joins TRBV9 and TRBJ2-1, with 9 bases that match TRBD2. Germline assignment: CDR1 SGDLS and CDR2 YYNGEE. The length of the CDR3 is 17 residues. V shed 4 bases and J 1 base; nucleotides not matched to a gene: 9. CDR3 nucleotides: TGTGCCAGCAGCCCTCTGGCTAGCGGGGCATCCTACAATGAGCAGTTCTTC. This translates into CASSPLASGASYNEQFF.

The rearrangement links TRBV20-1 to TRBJ2-7; 9 bases are shared with TRBD2. V dropped 3 bases and J dropped 6; count of bases not matched to a gene: 12. CDR3 length: 15 residues. Germline CDR1 reads DFQATT; CDR2 reads SNEGSKA (reference sequence). The CDR3 protein is CSASTPPAGGGEQYF. In DNA, the CDR3 is TGCAGTGCTAGCACCCCCCCAGCGGGGGGTGGCGAGCAGTACTTC.

This clonotype was seen more than once but under ten times. The chain employs TRBV12-3 or TRBV12-4 and TRBJ2-7, with TRBD2 as a possible D gene (5 bases). V was clipped by 6 bases and J by 4 bases, with 19 bases between them. The length of the CDR3 is 15 residues. The CDR3, as DNA: TGTGCCAGCAGCTTCTCGGACTCGCCATATTACGAGCAGTACTTC. It encodes CASSFSDSPYYEQYF.

This clonotype appeared a few times. The V call is TRBV19, the J call TRBJ1-4; no clear D. V lost 5 bases to trimming and J lost 3 bases, with 10 bases between them. This CDR3 is built from 14 residues. From germline, CDR1 is LNHDA and CDR2 SQIVND (reference sequence). The CDR3: CASSPYPANEKLFF. The CDR3 coding sequence is TGTGCCAGTAGTCCCTATCCGGCTAATGAAAAACTGTTTTTT.